The 26 T cell receptor beta chains below come from one sample, sequenced in a study of cytomegalovirus exposure and HLA in healthy donors. Here immunoSEQ multiplex PCR was the method, and the copy in TCRdb shows in-frame clones only, minus some. The data show 68,000 or so clones, roughly nine tenths seen once. Sequenced input: PBMCs. The receptors stem from a man between 18 and 29 years old in good health and CMV-seronegative.

The rearrangement uses TRBV5-1 and TRBJ2-3, with 11 positions matching TRBD2. This CDR3 is built from 18 residues. Trimming cost V 5 bases and J 3 bases; bases outside gene matches: 14. Germline V lookup: CDR1 SGHRS, CDR2 YFSETQ. Written as DNA, the CDR3 is TGCGCCAGCAGGGCCGGGACTAGCGGTGGAGCCAGAACAGATACGCAGTATTTT. This encodes CASRAGTSGGARTDTQYF. The whole variable domain, remainder taken from reference TRBV5-1 and TRBJ2-3, is KAGVTQTPRYLIKTRGQQVTLSCSPISGHRSVSWYQQTPGQGLQFLFEYFSETQRNKGNFPGRFSGRQFSNSRSEMNVSTLELGDSALYLCASRAGTSGGARTDTQYFGPGTRLTVL.

V usage is TRBV30 and J usage is TRBJ2-6; possibly TRBD1 for D (6 bases). V was trimmed by 4 bases and J by 0 bases, leaving 13 bases between them. The CDR3 runs 16 residues. Germline assignment: CDR1 GTSNPN and CDR2 SVGIG (reference sequence). The CDR3 region is CAWMVDSPSGANVLTF. CDR3 sequence (DNA): TGTGCCTGGATGGTGGACAGCCCCTCTGGGGCCAACGTCCTGACTTTC.

The chain employs TRBV9 and TRBJ2-1, with 7 bases aligning to TRBD2. The CDR3 extends over 14 amino acids. Germline V gene sequence: CDR1 SGDLS, CDR2 YYNGEE. J gave up 7 bases and V 2 bases, and 6 bases lay outside the gene matches. The CDR3: CASSVTSVSNEQFF. Written as DNA, the CDR3 is TGTGCCAGCAGCGTTACTAGCGTGAGTAATGAGCAGTTCTTC.

The chain has TRBV30 and TRBJ1-1; D ambiguous. Trimming took off 2 bases at V and 1 base at J, with 5 bases between the two ends. Germline lookup yields CDR1 GTSNPN and CDR2 SVGIG (reference sequence). CDR3 size: 12 residues. CDR3 protein: CAWSRSNTEAFF. CDR3 coding DNA: TGTGCCTGGAGTCGGTCGAACACTGAAGCTTTCTTT. The full variable domain, in which reference TRBV30 and TRBJ1-1 provide the parts outside the CDR3, is SQTIHQWPATLVQPVGSPLSLECTVEGTSNPNLYWYRQAAGRGLQLLFYSVGIGQISSEVPQNLSASRPQDRQFILSSKKLLLSDSGFYLCAWSRSNTEAFFGQGTRLTVV.

This sequence joins TRBV4-3 and TRBJ2-1, with D possibly being TRBD1 (6 bases). CDR1 and CDR2 (germline): LGHNA, YSLEER. Trimming left V 0 bases short and J 5 bases short, with 29 bases between. The CDR3 has 21 amino acids. In DNA form, the CDR3 reads TGCGCCAGCAGCCAAGAAATCTACTGGACAACACAGGGCCACAGCAACAATGAGCAGTTCTTC. Protein: CASSQEIYWTTQGHSNNEQFF.

A single count supports this clone. The gene calls are TRBV10-3 and TRBJ2-5, with 16 nucleotides matching TRBD2. The CDR3 has 19 amino acids. V was pared by 7 bases and J by 4 bases, with 15 bases of the junction left unmatched. The germline V gene has CDR1 ENHRY and CDR2 SYGVKD. The CDR3 DNA reads TGTGCCATCAATTCACCCGGGACTAGCGGGAGGGCACTGAGAGAGACCCAGTACTTC. This gives the protein CAINSPGTSGRALRETQYF.

The V and J genes are TRBV9 and TRBJ1-2; D gene unclear. V was clipped by 0 bases and J by 4 bases, with 16 bases between them. This CDR3 comprises 16 residues. The germline gives CDR1 SGDLS, CDR2 YYNGEE. CDR3 sequence reads: CASSVVFEGSSYGYTF. The CDR3 coding sequence is TGTGCCAGCAGCGTAGTTTTTGAGGGAAGTAGCTATGGCTACACCTTC.

CDR3 protein: CASRSTGGSYEQYF. As DNA, the CDR3 is TGTGCCAGCAGGAGCACGGGGGGCTCCTACGAGCAGTACTTC. The rearrangement uses TRBV28 and TRBJ2-7; TRBD2 agrees at 7 bases. The CDR3 is made up of 14 amino acids. The trim removed 6 bases at V and 0 bases at J, leaving 5 bases unmatched. The germline gives CDR1 MDHEN, CDR2 SYDVKM.

V and J are TRBV28 and TRBJ2-5, with a weak D call TRBD2 (6 bases). Germline lookup yields CDR1 MDHEN and CDR2 SYDVKM. The CDR3 totals 16 residues. Trimming pared 6 bases from V and 2 bases from J, leaving 19 bases between. Written as DNA, the CDR3 is TGTGCCAGCAGCCCCATACGGGGGATCAGGCAAGAGACCCAGTACTTC. It translates to CASSPIRGIRQETQYF.

The chain recombines TRBV2 with TRBJ2-2; maybe TRBD1 (5 bases). V was cut by 5 bases and J by 6 bases, with 7 bases left in between. The germline V gene has CDR1 SNHLY and CDR2 FYNNEI. CDR3 length: 12 residues. The CDR3 is CASSRQSGELFF. The CDR3 DNA sequence: TGTGCCAGCAGTAGACAGTCCGGGGAGCTGTTTTTT.

V usage is TRBV10-3 and J usage is TRBJ2-7; 16 positions agree with TRBD2. This CDR3 spans 17 amino acids. Germline CDR1 and CDR2: ENHRY and SYGVKD. The V segment lost 5 bases and the J segment 3 bases; nucleotides outside the gene matches: 7. The CDR3 region is CAISIGTSGRAHYEQYF. CDR3 DNA sequence: TGTGCCATCAGTATCGGGACTAGCGGGAGGGCTCACTACGAGCAGTACTTC.

This chain connects TRBV10-2 to TRBJ2-2; 9 bases line up with TRBD2. V lost 0 bases to trimming and J lost 8 bases; unmatched junction nucleotides: 13. The germline gives CDR1 WSHSY, CDR2 SAAADI. The CDR3 totals 18 residues. DNA of the CDR3: TGCGCCAGCAGTGAGTCGAGCTGGCTAGCGGGATTTGCTGGGGAGCTGTTTTTT. Encoded protein: CASSESSWLAGFAGELFF.

This chain's CDR3 is CASSLGQSIREQYF. DNA of the CDR3: TGTGCCAGCAGTCTGGGACAGAGCATAAGAGAGCAGTACTTC. The chain employs TRBV27 and TRBJ2-7; 7 positions match TRBD1. Germline loops: CDR1 MNHEY, CDR2 SMNVEV (reference sequence). The length of the CDR3 is 14 residues. V was clipped by 5 bases and J by 7 bases; unmatched bases: 11.

The J gene is TRBJ1-2, the V gene TRBV5-1; perhaps TRBD1 as D (6 bases). Trimming stripped 0 bases from V and 7 bases from J, with 13 bases between. The CDR3 is 14 amino acids. Looked up from germline, CDR1 is SGHRS and CDR2 is YFSETQ. The CDR3 DNA sequence: TGCGCCAGCAGCTTGGGAAAACAGGGCGTTGGCTACACCTTC. Its protein product is CASSLGKQGVGYTF.

This rearrangement joins TRBV6-1 to TRBJ1-1; a weak D match, TRBD1 (6 bases). V dropped 6 bases and J dropped 4 bases, with 12 bases sitting between them. CDR3 length equals 13 residues. Germline V gives CDR1 MNHNS, CDR2 SASEGT. The CDR3 nucleotides read TGTGCCAGCAGCGCAGACAGGCCCACTGAAGCTTTCTTT. Translation: CASSADRPTEAFF.

This rearrangement joins TRBV9 to TRBJ2-1; 7 bases match TRBD2. V gave up 3 bases and J gave up 4 bases; unmatched junction bases: 10. The CDR3 has 16 amino acids. Germline CDR1 SGDLS, CDR2 YYNGEE. The CDR3 region is CASSEQGGSLYNEQFF. The DNA for the CDR3 is TGTGCCAGCAGCGAGCAGGGCGGGAGTTTATACAATGAGCAGTTCTTC.

V gene TRBV4-2 combines with J gene TRBJ2-2; 7 bases are shared with TRBD1. This CDR3 has 15 amino acids. Looked up from germline, CDR1 is LGHNA and CDR2 is YNFKEQ. V lost 3 bases and J lost 6; bases outside the gene matches: 7. The CDR3, as DNA: TGTGCCAGCAGCCAGTCCGGGACAGAACCCGGGGAGCTGTTTTTT. It encodes CASSQSGTEPGELFF.

The count of this clone is one. The rearrangement joins TRBV9 to TRBJ2-1; 7 bases fit TRBD1. Germline V gene data show CDR1 as SGDLS and CDR2 as YYNGEE. After removal of 4 bases from V and 7 bases from J, the junction contained 8 bases not matched to a gene. CDR3 length: 14 residues. The CDR3 spells CASSLRTGPNEQFF. The CDR3 coding sequence is TGTGCCAGCAGCCTTAGGACAGGACCAAATGAGCAGTTCTTC. Full variable domain (missing parts from reference TRBV9 and TRBJ2-1): DSGVTQTPKHLITATGQRVTLRCSPRSGDLSVYWYQQSLDQGLQFLIQYYNGEERAKGNILERFSAQQFPDLHSELNLSSLELGDSALYFCASSLRTGPNEQFFGPGTRLTVL.

For the CDR3, the DNA is TGTGCCAGCAGATGGATAGGGAGGCACGAGCAGTACTTC. This sequence encodes CASRWIGRHEQYF. The chain recombines TRBV6-1 with TRBJ2-7; weak D call: TRBD2 (6 bases). Germline V gives CDR1 MNHNS, CDR2 SASEGT. Trimming removed 6 bases at V and 5 bases at J, with 14 bases between. The CDR3 runs to 13 residues.

The chain carries TRBV9 and TRBJ2-3; D remains ambiguous. V was trimmed by 4 bases and J by 2 bases, leaving 5 bases between them. The germline V gene encodes CDR1 SGDLS and CDR2 YYNGEE. CDR3 size: 12 residues. CDR3 in amino acids: CASSPPTDTQYF. The CDR3 DNA sequence: TGTGCCAGCAGCCCTCCCACAGATACGCAGTATTTT.

The CDR3 bases are TGTGCCAGCAGCGCCCGGGACAGGGGGCCTCTAGATACGCAGTATTTT. This encodes CASSARDRGPLDTQYF. The J gene is TRBJ2-3, the V gene TRBV9; 12 bases line up with TRBD1. From germline, CDR1 is SGDLS and CDR2 YYNGEE. The CDR3 spans 16 residues. J gave up 5 bases and V 3 bases, and 7 bases lay outside the gene matches.

The chain is built from TRBV27 and TRBJ2-7, with D perhaps matching TRBD1 (6 bases). Germline V CDR1 and CDR2: MNHEY, SMNVEV (reference sequence). The CDR3 totals 13 residues. V was pared by 3 bases and J by 3 bases, with 9 bases between. CDR3 region: CASSLQGRYEQYF. CDR3 nucleotide sequence: TGTGCCAGCAGTTTGCAGGGGCGCTACGAGCAGTACTTC.

The chain couples TRBV12-5 to TRBJ2-3; 14 nucleotides match TRBD2. The junction had 4 bases not matched to a gene; V was cut back by 4 bases and J by 1 base. The CDR3 contains 17 residues. Germline V gives CDR1 LGHNT, CDR2 FRNRAP. In nucleotides, the CDR3 is TGTGCTAGTGGTTGGACTAGCGGGAGGCCCGGCACAGATACGCAGTATTTT. Translating it yields CASGWTSGRPGTDTQYF.

The chain couples TRBV7-2 to TRBJ1-1; tentatively, D is TRBD1 (6 bases). Germline CDR1 and CDR2: SGHTA and FQGNSA. There are 19 residues in the CDR3. V was trimmed by 0 bases and J by 0 bases, leaving 20 bases between them. CDR3 bases: TGTGCCAGCAGCTTAGCGGGTCCGTGGGACACCGCTATGAACACTGAAGCTTTCTTT. Translation gives CASSLAGPWDTAMNTEAFF.

This clone appeared once. This chain joins TRBV9 and TRBJ1-3; D gene ambiguous. The CDR3 totals 14 residues. CDR1 SGDLS and CDR2 YYNGEE come from the germline V gene. Trimming took off 4 bases at V and 0 bases at J, with 8 bases between the two ends. Here the CDR3 reads CASSPQISGNTIYF. The CDR3 region has the DNA TGTGCCAGCAGCCCCCAAATCTCTGGAAACACCATATATTTT.

The chain uses TRBV7-2 and TRBJ1-2, with 7 bases identical to TRBD1. The germline CDR1 and CDR2 sequences are SGHTA and FQGNSA. Germline trimming cut 5 bases from V and 6 bases from J; bases unmatched to any gene: 6. CDR3 length equals 13 residues. CDR3 in DNA: TGTGCCAGCAGCGCAGGGGGGAGAAATGGCTACACCTTC. Amino acids: CASSAGGRNGYTF.